This TCR beta chain was obtained from a study of T cell clones after liver transplantation. Proliferating CFSE-low MLR cells were sequenced to define alloreactive TCRbeta sequences. Only in-frame clones appear in the TCRdb table, and some are missing; sequencing was by immunoSEQ multiplex PCR. The table lists several thousand clones, about 41% of them singletons, with approximately 13% in the top ten. Remarks on this clone: Its antigen remains unidentified.

This CDR3 has 14 amino acids. Germline lookup yields CDR1 KGHSH and CDR2 LQKENI. V gave up 3 bases and J gave up 0 bases, with 6 bases separating them. This sequence joins TRBV18 and TRBJ1-5; D unclear. The TCR was taken from a human patient who received a liver transplant. Some T cells may originate from the graft donor. Sequenced: CD4+ T cells from cultured PBMCs. The CDR3 loop reads CASSPLDSNQPQHF. In nucleotides, the CDR3 is TGTGCCAGCTCACCCTTGGATAGCAATCAGCCCCAGCATTTT.